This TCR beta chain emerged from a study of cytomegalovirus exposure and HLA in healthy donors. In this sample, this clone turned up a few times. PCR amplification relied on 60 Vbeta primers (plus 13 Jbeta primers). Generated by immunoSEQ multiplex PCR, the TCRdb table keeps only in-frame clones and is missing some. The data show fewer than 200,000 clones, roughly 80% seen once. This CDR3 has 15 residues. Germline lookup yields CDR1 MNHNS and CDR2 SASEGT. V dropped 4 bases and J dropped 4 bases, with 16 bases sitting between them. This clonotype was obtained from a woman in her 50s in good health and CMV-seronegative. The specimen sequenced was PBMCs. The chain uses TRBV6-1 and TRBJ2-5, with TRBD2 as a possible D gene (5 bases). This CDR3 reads CASSVPGRAGETQYF. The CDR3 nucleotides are TGTGCCAGCAGTGTACCTGGCCGCGCGGGAGAGACCCAGTACTTC.